A selection of T cell receptor beta chains follows, all from one sample in a study of cytomegalovirus exposure and HLA in healthy donors. Here immunoSEQ multiplex PCR was the method, and the copy in TCRdb shows in-frame clones only, minus some. The sample holds about 85,000 clones, around two thirds seen once. Sample: PBMCs. All receptors come from a man aged 25-45 years in good health and CMV-seronegative. CDR3s leave out the opening cysteine and the closing phenylalanine or tryptophan. Fields, in order: clone size, V gene, J gene, CDR3 protein. Expanded clones are given a class, and other clones once, few, many or no size at all.

>.|TRBV27|TRBJ2-1
ASRGAALPNEQF
>.|TRBV25-1|TRBJ2-1
ASSESRGRERSYNEQF
>.|TRBV7-2|TRBJ2-7
ASSPGNEQY
>.|TRBV5-1|TRBJ1-1
ASRPHGTDTEAF
>.|TRBV5-8|TRBJ2-3
ASSLGAGSTDTQY
>.|TRBV28|TRBJ1-6
ASSGRDRGLNSPLH
>.|TRBV5-4|TRBJ1-2
ASSRDRDYGYT
>once|TRBV5-6|TRBJ1-2
ASSLTEYGYT
>.|TRBV6-5|TRBJ1-4
ASRQGPSNEKLF
>.|TRBV7-9|TRBJ2-7
ASSFYRGRSTYEQY
>.|TRBV18|TRBJ2-5
ASSPGQTQETQY
>.|TRBV6-1|TRBJ2-7
ATQGGISYEQY
>.|TRBV10-1|TRBJ2-7
ASSETTSGRAKGEQY
>.|TRBV19|TRBJ1-4
ASSMDRTGGEKLF
>.|TRBV15|TRBJ2-3
ATSKGVEAGADTQY
>.|TRBV30|TRBJ2-2
AWRGLAGVTGELF
>.|TRBV18|TRBJ2-1
ASSLELGGDEQF
>once|TRBV19|TRBJ2-3
ASSIGGDTQY
>.|TRBV7-8|TRBJ2-5
ASSSSGIQASETQY
>.|TRBV18|TRBJ2-7
ASSPPGSSSYEQY